This record concerns one TCR beta chain sequence. The CDR3 contains 14 residues. V lost 4 bases to trimming and J lost 6 bases; unmatched junction nucleotides: 5. Germline values: CDR1 MNHEY, CDR2 SMNVEV (reference sequence). Regions amplified from RNA transcripts were the TCR beta CDR3 regions. Initially, a first-round RT-PCR of the TCR CDR3 employed the HTBI primer set. TCRdb re-derived calls from the multiplex PCR reads in MiXCR, one entry per CDR3 protein. The sample has about 600,000 distinct CDR3 sequences; roughly 14% are singletons. Disease lasting under 3 months, a NOSPECS grade of at least 4, and a Clinical Activity Score of at least 3 were features of the ophthalmopathy patients. The data are from a study of T cells in Graves' hyperthyroidism and ophthalmopathy. Study background: The initial diagnosis was the point when peripheral blood was collected, ahead of any treatment.

J is TRBJ2-3 and V is TRBV27; TRBD1 matches 9 bases. The TCR originated in a woman aged 45-65 years with Graves' ophthalmopathy. The source material was blood. The CDR3 DNA reads TGTGCCAGCAGTTCGGACAGGGGTGGCGATACGCAGTATTTT. Its translation: CASSSDRGGDTQYF.